The subject of this entry is one T cell receptor beta chain. Its antigen is not known. The data were taken from a study of post-analysis software for immune sequencing data. Sequencing libraries made from TCR beta cDNA carried unique molecular identifiers. TCRdb independently ran MiXCR on the PCR reads; one entry per CDR3 protein. The table records about 260,000 distinct CDR3 sequences, roughly a third of them present only once. The study, taken as a whole, reports: Compared with controls, patients had more of about 5 TRBV segments, including TRBV5-6, TRBV5-1 and TRBV20-1. Multiple sclerosis patients had significantly lower normalized Chao1 diversity than controls.

From germline, CDR1 is DFQATT and CDR2 SNEGSKA (reference sequence). The CDR3 length is 15 residues. The sample was blood. The chain uses TRBV20-1 and TRBJ2-4; D possibly corresponds to TRBD1 (5 bases). The last part of the DNA fits TRBJ2-7 better; the J call may be wrong. The sequence came from a girl aged 10-17 years with multiple sclerosis. In nucleotides, the CDR3 is TGCAGTGCTAGAGATCGATCAGGGTCGAGATACGAGCAGTACTTC. Translating it yields CSARDRSGSRYEQYF.